Presented here are 27 T cell receptor beta chains from one specimen sequenced in a study of cytomegalovirus exposure and HLA in healthy donors. This PCR relied on a set of 60 Vbeta primers and 13 Jbeta primers. Here immunoSEQ multiplex PCR was the method, and the copy in TCRdb shows in-frame clones only, minus some. Altogether 100,000 or so clones are present, around 80% being singletons, with the ten largest covering about 5%. Sequencing was performed on PBMCs. The receptor source for this set is a male donor in good health and CMV-seronegative.

The chain couples TRBV29-1 to TRBJ2-3; the D gene is possibly TRBD2 (6 bases). CDR1 and CDR2 from the germline V gene are SQVTM and ANQGSEA. V was clipped by 7 bases and J by 6 bases, with 14 bases between them. The CDR3 extends over 12 amino acids. The DNA for the CDR3 is TGCAGCGGGGGGGTTTTTGTCGATACGCAGTATTTT. It codes for CSGGVFVDTQYF.

About this clone itself: A read error may account for a junction end that differs from germline. J is TRBJ2-5 and V is TRBV7-9; the D gene is possibly TRBD1 (6 bases). The CDR3 totals 15 residues. Germline V gene sequence: CDR1 SEHNR, CDR2 FQNEAQ (reference sequence). CDR3 amino acids: CSSSLRQASWETQYF. DNA of the CDR3: TGTTCCAGCAGCCTCCGACAGGCTTCCTGGGAGACCCAGTACTTC.

V is TRBV9 and J is TRBJ2-1, with a weak D call TRBD2 (6 bases). Deletions cut 3 bases from V and 6 bases from J, with 13 bases between. This CDR3 is built from 14 residues. Per germline, CDR1 SGDLS and CDR2 YYNGEE. This chain's CDR3 is CASSAISGINEQFF. Written as DNA, the CDR3 is TGTGCCAGCAGCGCCATTAGCGGAATCAATGAGCAGTTCTTC.

This chain uses TRBV9 with TRBJ2-3; D unresolved. Germline values: CDR1 SGDLS, CDR2 YYNGEE. Between the trimmed V and J ends, which lost 4 bases and 0 bases, there was a span of 15 bases. The CDR3 is made up of 16 amino acids. The chain's CDR3 is CASSTPAQASTDTQYF. As DNA, the CDR3 is TGTGCCAGCAGCACCCCAGCCCAGGCTAGCACAGATACGCAGTATTTT.

This chain uses TRBV7-3 with TRBJ2-2, with D maybe TRBD1 (6 bases). There are 16 residues in the CDR3. Trimming removed 1 base at V and 0 bases at J, with 9 bases between. Germline V CDR1 and CDR2: SGHTA, FQGTGA. CDR3 region: CASSLMGASNTGELFF. The CDR3 nucleotides read TGTGCCAGCAGCTTAATGGGGGCTTCGAACACCGGGGAGCTGTTTTTT.

This clone was recorded a few times. The chain combines TRBV6-6 with TRBJ2-5, with 7 nucleotides matching TRBD1. With V trimmed by 6 bases and J by 5 bases, 12 bases remained unmatched. CDR3 length equals 15 residues. Germline-derived CDR1 and CDR2 are MNHNY and SVGAGI (reference sequence). CDR3 nucleotide sequence: TGTGCCAGCAGCCCAGAAGACAGGGCCGGCGAGACCCAGTACTTC. Translating gives CASSPEDRAGETQYF.

The rearrangement uses TRBV7-2 and TRBJ2-1; D not resolved. Germline V gene sequence: CDR1 SGHTA, CDR2 FQGNSA. The CDR3 consists of 15 residues. V lost 6 bases, J lost 0 bases, and 12 bases lay in between. CDR3 DNA sequence: TGTGCCAGCAGTTCCGTAATTAGCTCCTACAATGAGCAGTTCTTC. Amino acids: CASSSVISSYNEQFF.

The chain has TRBV5-1 and TRBJ2-3; TRBD1 aligns across 7 bases. CDR3 length equals 14 residues. The V segment lost 2 bases and the J segment 5 bases; nucleotides outside the gene matches: 5. Looked up from germline, CDR1 is SGHRS and CDR2 is YFSETQ. The CDR3 is CASSFEGAGDTQYF. The DNA of the CDR3 is TGCGCCAGCAGCTTTGAGGGGGCCGGAGATACGCAGTATTTT.

The V and J genes are TRBV7-8 and TRBJ2-7, with D tentatively TRBD2 (6 bases). V lost 2 bases to trimming and J lost 2 bases, with 13 bases between them. This CDR3 has 15 amino acids. CDR1 and CDR2 from the germline V gene are SGHVS and FQNEAQ. The CDR3 loop reads CASSLSARGTYEQYF. The DNA of the CDR3 is TGTGCCAGCAGCTTATCTGCACGGGGGACCTACGAGCAGTACTTC. Filled out from reference TRBV7-8 and TRBJ2-7, the complete variable domain reads GAGVSQSPRYKVAKRGQDVALRCDPISGHVSLFWYQQALGQGPEFLTYFQNEAQLDKSGLPSDRFFAERPEGSVSTLKIQRTQQEDSAVYLCASSLSARGTYEQYFGPGTRLTVT.

Points on this clone: Other DNA sequences within the sample encode an identical CDR3. The rearrangement links TRBV7-3 to TRBJ2-5; TRBD1 matches at 9 bases. V was clipped by 6 bases and J by 6 bases; unmatched bases: 5. This CDR3 region has 13 residues. Germline CDR1 SGHTA, CDR2 FQGTGA. The DNA for the CDR3 is TGTGCCAGCAGTTCTGGACAGGGGCAGACCCAGTACTTC. Its translation is CASSSGQGQTQYF.

This rearrangement joins TRBV25-1 to TRBJ2-3; a possible D gene is TRBD1 (6 bases). The CDR3 runs to 13 residues. Germline V gene lookup returns CDR1 MGHDK and CDR2 SYGVNS. With 7 bases removed from V and 1 base from J, the gap between germline ends came to 9 bases. The CDR3 coding sequence is TGTGCCAGCACCAGACAGGGCACAGATACGCAGTATTTT. Its protein is CASTRQGTDTQYF.

The chain's CDR3 is CASSSTDLEAFF. The CDR3, as DNA: TGTGCCAGCTCGTCTACAGACCTTGAAGCTTTCTTT. The chain employs TRBV18 and TRBJ1-1; no clear D. Between the trimmed V and J ends, which lost 6 bases and 7 bases, there was a span of 12 bases. The CDR3 runs to 12 residues. Germline values: CDR1 KGHSH, CDR2 LQKENI.

The chain couples TRBV19 to TRBJ1-5; TRBD1 matches at 8 bases. The V and J ends lost 1 base and 7 bases, in that order; junction bases with no gene match: 3. Germline lookup yields CDR1 LNHDA and CDR2 SQIVND (reference sequence). This CDR3 has 14 residues. Written as DNA, the CDR3 is TGTGCCAGTAGTATAGGGACAGGGTACCAGCCCCAGCATTTT. This sequence encodes CASSIGTGYQPQHF.

In its sample, this clone is medium-sized. The chain is built from TRBV4-2 and TRBJ2-7, with TRBD1 identical over 9 bases. V gave up 2 bases and J gave up 5 bases; unmatched junction bases: 13. The CDR3 is 17 residues long. The V gene's germline CDR1 is LGHNA and CDR2 YNFKEQ. The CDR3 here is CASSQSGSRDRVNEQYF. Here the CDR3 DNA reads TGTGCCAGCAGCCAAAGTGGGTCCCGGGACAGGGTTAACGAGCAGTACTTC.

The V call is TRBV15, the J call TRBJ2-6; TRBD1 might be the D (5 bases). The CDR3 has 16 residues. Trimming pared 0 bases from V and 1 base from J, leaving 7 bases between. CDR1 is LNHNV and CDR2 is YYDKDF in the germline V gene (reference sequence). DNA of the CDR3: TGTGCCACCAGCAGAGATCAGGGTTCTGGGGCCAACGTCCTGACTTTC. Translated: CATSRDQGSGANVLTF.

The J gene is TRBJ2-1, the V gene TRBV9; a possible D gene is TRBD2 (5 bases). Germline V CDR1 and CDR2: SGDLS, YYNGEE. The ends were cut back, 4 bases at V and 12 bases at J, with 14 bases in the middle. This CDR3 is built from 12 residues. CDR3 residues: CASSPADLGQFF. The CDR3 nucleotides are TGTGCCAGCAGCCCAGCGGACCTTGGGCAGTTCTTC.

The J gene is TRBJ2-1, the V gene TRBV6-1; TRBD2 matches at 10 bases. CDR3 size: 14 residues. V gave up 8 bases and J gave up 7 bases; unmatched junction bases: 8. From germline, CDR1 is MNHNS and CDR2 SASEGT. This CDR3 reads CASLSGRVRNEQFF. The CDR3 DNA sequence: TGTGCCAGCTTAAGCGGGAGGGTGCGGAATGAGCAGTTCTTC.

DNA for the CDR3: TGCGCCAGCAGCCAAGTCTGGACTAGCGGGAGAGCAGATACGCAGTATTTT. This sequence encodes CASSQVWTSGRADTQYF. The chain has TRBV4-1 and TRBJ2-3; 13 nucleotides line up with TRBD2. There are 17 residues in the CDR3. The junction had 5 bases not matched to a gene; V was cut back by 1 base and J by 4 bases. CDR1 MGHRA and CDR2 YSYEKL come from the germline V gene.

This sequence joins TRBV7-9 and TRBJ2-5; perhaps TRBD1 as D (5 bases). The tail of the sequence fits TRBJ2-7 better, so the J call may be wrong. This CDR3 region has 14 residues. Germline V gene sequence: CDR1 SEHNR, CDR2 FQNEAQ (reference sequence). CDR3 bases: TGTGCCAGCAGCTTAAGCGACAGTTCTCACGAGCAGTACTTC. Translating gives CASSLSDSSHEQYF.

The V gene is TRBV30, the J gene TRBJ2-7, with D perhaps matching TRBD1 (5 bases). The CDR3 covers 14 residues. Trimming took 2 bases from V and 2 from J, leaving 13 bases between them. CDR1 and CDR2 (germline): GTSNPN, SVGIG (reference sequence). This CDR3 is CAWSTAPTAYEQYF. The CDR3, as DNA: TGTGCCTGGAGTACGGCCCCGACAGCCTACGAGCAGTACTTC.

A single count supports this clone. The V gene is TRBV15, the J gene TRBJ2-6; D ambiguous. The V and J ends lost 5 bases and 0 bases respectively, with 8 bases between them. Germline V gene sequence: CDR1 LNHNV, CDR2 YYDKDF (reference sequence). The CDR3 is 15 amino acids. This CDR3 reads CATSSRYSGANVLTF. The CDR3 DNA reads TGTGCCACCAGCTCCCGTTACTCTGGGGCCAACGTCCTGACTTTC.

The chain carries TRBV29-1 and TRBJ1-3; D is ambiguous. The CDR3 consists of 13 residues. Germline V gene data show CDR1 as SQVTM and CDR2 as ANQGSEA. The V end was cut by 3 bases, the J end by 4 bases, with 10 bases between. CDR3 amino acids: CSVESGLGNTIYF. CDR3 in DNA: TGCAGCGTTGAGTCCGGGTTGGGAAACACCATATATTTT.

V gene TRBV6-5 combines with J gene TRBJ2-7; D remains unclear. This CDR3 has 14 amino acids. Per germline, CDR1 MNHEY and CDR2 SVGAGI. Trimming stripped 2 bases from V and 3 bases from J, with 11 bases between. The CDR3 bases are TGTGCCAGCAGTTACGCGGCCAGAGACTACGAGCAGTACTTC. It specifies CASSYAARDYEQYF.

The V and J genes are TRBV5-4 and TRBJ2-3; TRBD1 agrees at 9 bases. The trim removed 5 bases at V and 4 bases at J, leaving 5 bases unmatched. The CDR3 runs to 14 residues. Germline loops: CDR1 SGHNT, CDR2 YYREEE (reference sequence). The CDR3 here is CASSGQGIADTQYF. CDR3 in DNA: TGTGCCAGCAGTGGACAGGGGATAGCAGATACGCAGTATTTT.

The chain joins TRBV27 to TRBJ1-5; TRBD1 matches at 8 bases. The ends lost 4 bases at V and 6 bases at J; junction bases unmatched: 11. CDR3 size: 16 residues. The germline CDR1 and CDR2 sequences are MNHEY and SMNVEV (reference sequence). The CDR3 bases are TGTGCCAGCAGTTCCCAGGGGGCGCGGAATTTTCAGCCCCAGCATTTT. Protein sequence: CASSSQGARNFQPQHF.

The chain employs TRBV19 and TRBJ2-7, with no clear D. Germline V gene lookup returns CDR1 LNHDA and CDR2 SQIVND (reference sequence). The CDR3 consists of 13 residues. The V end lost 5 bases, the J end lost 2 bases, and 10 bases lay between the germline ends. DNA of the CDR3: TGTGCCAGTAGTCCCGCAGTAACCTACGAGCAGTACTTC. Encoded protein: CASSPAVTYEQYF.

This chain connects TRBV6-1 to TRBJ1-1; D unresolved. The CDR3 extends over 14 amino acids. CDR1 is MNHNS and CDR2 is SASEGT in the germline V gene. V was clipped by 6 bases and J by 2 bases, with 13 bases between them. CDR3 in amino acids: CASSVTITNTEAFF. CDR3 DNA: TGTGCCAGCAGCGTGACAATTACTAACACTGAAGCTTTCTTT.